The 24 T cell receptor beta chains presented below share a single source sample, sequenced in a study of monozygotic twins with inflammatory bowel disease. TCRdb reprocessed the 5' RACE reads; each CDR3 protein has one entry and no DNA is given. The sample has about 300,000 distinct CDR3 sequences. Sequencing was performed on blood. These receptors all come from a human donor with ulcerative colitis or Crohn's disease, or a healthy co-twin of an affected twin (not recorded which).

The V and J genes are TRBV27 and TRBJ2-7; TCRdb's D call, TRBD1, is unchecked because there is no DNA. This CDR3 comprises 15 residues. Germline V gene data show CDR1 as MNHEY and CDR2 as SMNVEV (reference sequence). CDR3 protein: CASSLTGTDAYEQYF.

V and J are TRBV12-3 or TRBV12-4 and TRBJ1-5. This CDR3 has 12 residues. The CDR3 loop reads CASSALGQPQHF.

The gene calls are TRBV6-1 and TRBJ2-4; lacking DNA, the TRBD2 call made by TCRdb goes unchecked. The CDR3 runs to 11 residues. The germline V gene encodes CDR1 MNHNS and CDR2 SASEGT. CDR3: CASSSGRRGYF.

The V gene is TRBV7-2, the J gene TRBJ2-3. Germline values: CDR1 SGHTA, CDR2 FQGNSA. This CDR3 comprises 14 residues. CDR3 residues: CASSLALGPDTQYF. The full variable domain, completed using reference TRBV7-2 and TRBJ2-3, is GAGVSQSPSNKVTEKGKDVELRCDPISGHTALYWYRQSLGQGLEFLIYFQGNSAPDKSGLPSDRFSAERTGGSVSTLTIQRTQQEDSAVYLCASSLALGPDTQYFGPGTRLTVL.

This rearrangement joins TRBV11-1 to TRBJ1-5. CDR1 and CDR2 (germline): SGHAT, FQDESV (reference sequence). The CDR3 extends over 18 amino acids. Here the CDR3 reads CASSLSGEGVWGNQPQHF. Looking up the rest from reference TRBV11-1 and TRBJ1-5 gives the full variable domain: EAEVAQSPRYKITEKSQAVAFWCDPISGHATLYWYRQILGQGPELLVQFQDESVVDDSQLPKDRFSAERLKGVDSTLKIQPAELGDSAMYLCASSLSGEGVWGNQPQHFGDGTRLSIL.

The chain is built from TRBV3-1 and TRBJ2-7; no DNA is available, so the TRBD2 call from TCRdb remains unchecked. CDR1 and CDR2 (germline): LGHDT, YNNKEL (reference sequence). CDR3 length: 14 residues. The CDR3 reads CASSLAGGRNEQYF.

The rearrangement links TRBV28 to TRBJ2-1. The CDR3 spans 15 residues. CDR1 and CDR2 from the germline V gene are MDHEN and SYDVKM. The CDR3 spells CASSFAKPKYNEQFF.

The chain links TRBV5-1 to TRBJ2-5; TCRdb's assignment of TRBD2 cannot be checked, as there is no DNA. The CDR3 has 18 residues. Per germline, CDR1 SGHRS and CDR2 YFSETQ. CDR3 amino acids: CASSSTRPLSGPQETQYF.

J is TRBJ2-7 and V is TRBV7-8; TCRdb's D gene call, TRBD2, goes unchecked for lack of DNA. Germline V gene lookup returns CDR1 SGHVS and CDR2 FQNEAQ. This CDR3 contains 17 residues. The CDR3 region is CASSLSPRTSAAYEQYF. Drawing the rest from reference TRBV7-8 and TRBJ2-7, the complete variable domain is GAGVSQSPRYKVAKRGQDVALRCDPISGHVSLFWYQQALGQGPEFLTYFQNEAQLDKSGLPSDRFFAERPEGSVSTLKIQRTQQEDSAVYLCASSLSPRTSAAYEQYFGPGTRLTVT.

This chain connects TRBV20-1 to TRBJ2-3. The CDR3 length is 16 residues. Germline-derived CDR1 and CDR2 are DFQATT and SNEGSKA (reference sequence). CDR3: CSAREPGVTSTDTQYF.

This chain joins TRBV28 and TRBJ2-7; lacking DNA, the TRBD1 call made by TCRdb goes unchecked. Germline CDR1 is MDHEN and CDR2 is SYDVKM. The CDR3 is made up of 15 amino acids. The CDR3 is CASSLSPGIAFEQYF.

The CDR3 protein is CASSSPLGAFF. V and J are TRBV7-2 and TRBJ1-1. This CDR3 has 11 amino acids. Germline CDR1 SGHTA, CDR2 FQGNSA.

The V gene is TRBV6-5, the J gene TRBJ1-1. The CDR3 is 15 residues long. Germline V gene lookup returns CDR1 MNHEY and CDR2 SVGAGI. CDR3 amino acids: CASSYSSLGIYEAFF.

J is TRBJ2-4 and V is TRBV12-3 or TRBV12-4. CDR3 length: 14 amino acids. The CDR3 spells CASSPDKAKNIQYF.

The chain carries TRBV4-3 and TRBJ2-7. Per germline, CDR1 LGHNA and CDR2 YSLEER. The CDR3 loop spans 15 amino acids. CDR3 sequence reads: CASSQDEPPHYEQYF.

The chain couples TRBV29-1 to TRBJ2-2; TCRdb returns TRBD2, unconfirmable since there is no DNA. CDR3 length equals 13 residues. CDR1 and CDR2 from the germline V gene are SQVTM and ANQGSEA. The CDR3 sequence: CSVGTSGPGVLFF.

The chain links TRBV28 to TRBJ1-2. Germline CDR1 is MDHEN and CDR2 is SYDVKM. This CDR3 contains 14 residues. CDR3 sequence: CASSGAGPGYGYTF.

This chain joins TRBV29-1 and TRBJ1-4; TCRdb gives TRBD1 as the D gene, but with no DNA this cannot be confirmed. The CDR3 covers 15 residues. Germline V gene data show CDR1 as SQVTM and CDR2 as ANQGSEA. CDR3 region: CSVAGTKTTNEKLFF. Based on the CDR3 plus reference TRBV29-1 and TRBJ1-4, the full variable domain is SAVISQKPSRDICQRGTSLTIQCQVDSQVTMMFWYRQQPGQSLTLIATANQGSEATYESGFVIDKFPISRPNLTFSTLTVSNMSPEDSSIYLCSVAGTKTTNEKLFFGSGTQLSVL.

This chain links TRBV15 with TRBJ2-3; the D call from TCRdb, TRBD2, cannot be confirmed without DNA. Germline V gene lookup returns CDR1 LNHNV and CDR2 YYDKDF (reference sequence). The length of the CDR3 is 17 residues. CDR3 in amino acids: CATSRDWASGFTDTQYF.

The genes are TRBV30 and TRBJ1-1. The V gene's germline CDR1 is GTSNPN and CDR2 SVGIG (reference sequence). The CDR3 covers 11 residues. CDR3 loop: CAWSVVSQAFF.

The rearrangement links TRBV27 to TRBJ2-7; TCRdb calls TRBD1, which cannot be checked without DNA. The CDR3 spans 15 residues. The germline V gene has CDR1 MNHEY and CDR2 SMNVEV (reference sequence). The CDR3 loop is CASSSTGGITYEQYF.

CDR3 in amino acids: CSVEDREREKLFF. The rearrangement uses TRBV29-1 and TRBJ1-4; TCRdb outputs TRBD1, but without DNA this stays unchecked. From germline, CDR1 is SQVTM and CDR2 ANQGSEA. The CDR3 has 13 amino acids.

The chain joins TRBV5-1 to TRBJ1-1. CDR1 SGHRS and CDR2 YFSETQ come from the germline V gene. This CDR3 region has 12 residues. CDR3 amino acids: CASRVQDTEAFF.

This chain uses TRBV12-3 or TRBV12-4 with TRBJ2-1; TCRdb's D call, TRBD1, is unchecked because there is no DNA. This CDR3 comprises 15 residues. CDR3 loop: CASSPRTGRLNEQFF.